Given below is one TCR beta chain in context. Antigen: not known. V was shortened by 4 bases and J by 10 bases, with 7 bases between the two germline ends. This CDR3 is 10 amino acids long. Germline CDR1 is MDHEN and CDR2 is SYDVKM. In the PCR, 60 Vbeta and 13 Jbeta primers were used. The protocol was immunoSEQ multiplex PCR, while the TCRdb copy is restricted to in-frame clones and leaves out a portion. The sample consists of some 150,000 clones, over 70% of them appearing once. This entry is derived from a study of cytomegalovirus exposure and HLA in healthy donors. Study overall: There were 70 million to 95 million unique TCRs (from HLA-typed donors) in an early data release. Broader study findings: Across donors, sequencing depth was assumed by presence/absence analyses to be roughly uniform.

The chain is built from TRBV28 and TRBJ1-1; D unresolved. Sample: PBMCs. The TCR sequence derives from a man aged 25 to 45 in good health and CMV-seropositive. Written as DNA, the CDR3 is TGTGCCAGCAGTTACAGAAGAGCTTTCTTT. Its translation is CASSYRRAFF.